This TCR beta chain was retrieved from a study of blood T cell repertoires in COVID-19 (dated by TCRdb to 2018 to 2021). Regarding the research as a whole: Collaborator samples came from the United States, Italy and Spain and covered acute and convalescent phases of COVID-19. The dataset comprised deeply sampled blood TCRbeta repertoires from subjects exposed to, actively infected with, or recovered from COVID-19. The repertoires were made available in a free public database intended to serve as a resource for research on the immune response to SARS-CoV-2. Where available, HLA class I and class II types were taken from metadata supplied by the sample provider and were not determined by assay-based typing. Samples came from the ongoing ImmuneRACE study (first 160 participants) plus 1,254 subjects from 6 global collaborators. The prospective study material was composed of cDNA or gDNA derived from T cells, B-cell-depleted T cells, or PBMCs. Nearly every sample came with metadata listing a de-identified subject ID, COVID-19 status, age in years and sex.

The trim is 6 bases for V and 4 bases for J, with a gap of 9 bases between the germline ends. The germline V gene supplies CDR1 SNHLY and CDR2 FYNNEI. The CDR3 numbers 13 residues from cysteine through phenylalanine. Of the read, only the CDR3 DNA is kept; its 39 bases are in frame from base 1. Each collaborating institution followed its own protocols to collect whole blood in K2EDTA tubes. For TCRbeta analysis, collaborators shipped samples as frozen whole blood, isolated PBMCs, or DNA extracted from either of those sample types. TCRbeta CDR3 regions were amplified from genomic DNA by means of the immunoSEQ Assay, a bias-controlled multiplex PCR. In the source study's methods: Within the assay, amplification of reference gene primers was used to estimate how many nucleated cells each sample contained. Sequence reads were collapsed and filtered to measure the absolute abundance of every unique TCRbeta CDR3 rearrangement. Productive Simpson clonality was computed per sample as the square root of Simpson's diversity index over productive rearrangements. TCRdb holds this immuneACCESS table with in-frame rearrangements only. Some clones are missing; in checked studies, unresolved V genes explain under half, and the rest has no known cause. V and J calls and clone size follow that table, whereas D and trimming were derived from the DNA. The sample records about 44,000 clones, over 80% of which are singletons. The top ten clones comprise 1% to 1.5% of the sample.

What the work shows at the level of the full study, not this receptor alone: Clinical and demographic metadata were provided uncurated, with the amount varying by source and participant.

Note on this clone: Its antigen remains unidentified. No much larger clone is present one base from it, and per-base qualities are unavailable.

The material sequenced was peripheral blood. The chain links TRBV2 with TRBJ1-4; TRBD1 is a possible D gene, resting on 5 matching bases. This TCR was recovered from a woman between 40 and 50 years old with acute or convalescent COVID-19. The sequenced DNA is TGTGCCAGCAGGGGACTGTTTAATGAAAAACTGTTTTTT. This sequence encodes CASRGLFNEKLFF.